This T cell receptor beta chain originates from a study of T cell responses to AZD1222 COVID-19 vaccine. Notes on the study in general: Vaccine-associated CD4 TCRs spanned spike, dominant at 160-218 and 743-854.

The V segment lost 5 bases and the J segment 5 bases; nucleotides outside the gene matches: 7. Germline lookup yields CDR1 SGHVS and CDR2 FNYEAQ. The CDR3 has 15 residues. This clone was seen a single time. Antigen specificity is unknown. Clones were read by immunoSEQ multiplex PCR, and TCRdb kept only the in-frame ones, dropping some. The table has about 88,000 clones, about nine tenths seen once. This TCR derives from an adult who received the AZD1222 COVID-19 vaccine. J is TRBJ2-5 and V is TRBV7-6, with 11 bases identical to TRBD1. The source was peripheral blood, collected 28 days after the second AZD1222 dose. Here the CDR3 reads CASSPGQGVGETQYF. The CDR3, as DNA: TGTGCCAGCAGCCCGGGACAGGGGGTAGGGGAGACCCAGTACTTC. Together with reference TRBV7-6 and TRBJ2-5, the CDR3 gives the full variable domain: GAGVSQSPRYKVTKRGQDVALRCDPISGHVSLYWYRQALGQGPEFLTYFNYEAQQDKSGLPNDRFSAERPEGSISTLTIQRTEQRDSAMYRCASSPGQGVGETQYFGPGTRLLVL.